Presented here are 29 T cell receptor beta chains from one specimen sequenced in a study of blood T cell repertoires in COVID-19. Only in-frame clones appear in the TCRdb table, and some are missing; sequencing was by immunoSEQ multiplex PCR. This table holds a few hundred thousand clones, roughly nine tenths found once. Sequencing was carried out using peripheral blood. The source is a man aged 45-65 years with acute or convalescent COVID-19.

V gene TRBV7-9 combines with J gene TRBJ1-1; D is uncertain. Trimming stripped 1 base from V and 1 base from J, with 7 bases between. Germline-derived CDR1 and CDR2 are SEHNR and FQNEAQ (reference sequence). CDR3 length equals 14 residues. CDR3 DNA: TGTGCCAGCAGCTTAGTTGGGAGGAACACTGAAGCTTTCTTT. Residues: CASSLVGRNTEAFF.

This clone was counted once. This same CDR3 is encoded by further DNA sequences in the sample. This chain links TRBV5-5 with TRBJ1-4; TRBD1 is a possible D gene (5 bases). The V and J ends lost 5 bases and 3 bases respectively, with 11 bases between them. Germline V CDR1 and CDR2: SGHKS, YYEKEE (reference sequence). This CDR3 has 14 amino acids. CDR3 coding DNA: TGTGCCAGCAGTCTCAGGGCAGCTAATGAAAAACTGTTTTTT. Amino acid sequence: CASSLRAANEKLFF.

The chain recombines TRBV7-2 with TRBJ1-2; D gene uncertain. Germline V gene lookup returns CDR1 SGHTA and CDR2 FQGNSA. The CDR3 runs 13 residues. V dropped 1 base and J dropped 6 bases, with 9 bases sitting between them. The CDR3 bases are TGTGCCAGCAGCTTAGTAGCCGGAAATGGCTACACCTTC. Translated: CASSLVAGNGYTF.

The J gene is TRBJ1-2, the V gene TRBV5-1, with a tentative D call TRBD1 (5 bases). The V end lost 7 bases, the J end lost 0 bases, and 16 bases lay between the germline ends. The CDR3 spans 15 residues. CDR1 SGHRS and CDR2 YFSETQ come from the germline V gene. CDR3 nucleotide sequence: TGCGCCAGCGGGGCAGAAGCAGCAACTAACTATGGCTACACCTTC. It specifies CASGAEAATNYGYTF. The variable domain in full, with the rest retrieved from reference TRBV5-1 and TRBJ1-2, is KAGVTQTPRYLIKTRGQQVTLSCSPISGHRSVSWYQQTPGQGLQFLFEYFSETQRNKGNFPGRFSGRQFSNSRSEMNVSTLELGDSALYLCASGAEAATNYGYTFGSGTRLTVV.

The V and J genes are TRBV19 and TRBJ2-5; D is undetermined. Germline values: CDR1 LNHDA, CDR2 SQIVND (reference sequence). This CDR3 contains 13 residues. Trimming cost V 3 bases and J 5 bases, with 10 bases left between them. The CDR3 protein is CASSIGSWETQYF. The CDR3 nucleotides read TGTGCCAGTAGTATCGGGTCCTGGGAGACCCAGTACTTC.

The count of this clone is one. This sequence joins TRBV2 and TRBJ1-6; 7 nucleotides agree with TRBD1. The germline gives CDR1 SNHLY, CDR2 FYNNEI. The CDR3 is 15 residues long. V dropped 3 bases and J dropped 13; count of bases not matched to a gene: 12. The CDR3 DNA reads TGTGCCAGCAGTGATGGGGGGACAGACGCCTCCCCCCTCCACTTT. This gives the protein CASSDGGTDASPLHF.

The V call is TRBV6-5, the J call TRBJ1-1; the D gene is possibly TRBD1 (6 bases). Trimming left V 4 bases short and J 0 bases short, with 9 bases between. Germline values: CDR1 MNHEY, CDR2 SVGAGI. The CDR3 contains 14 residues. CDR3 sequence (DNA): TGTGCCAGCAGTTCCGGACAGCTGAACACTGAAGCTTTCTTT. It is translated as CASSSGQLNTEAFF.

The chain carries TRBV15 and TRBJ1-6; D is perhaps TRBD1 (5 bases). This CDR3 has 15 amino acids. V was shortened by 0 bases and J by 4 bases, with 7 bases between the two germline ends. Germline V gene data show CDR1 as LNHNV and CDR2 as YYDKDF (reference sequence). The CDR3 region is CATSRDKGYNSPLHF. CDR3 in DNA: TGTGCCACCAGCAGAGATAAGGGGTATAATTCACCCCTCCACTTT.

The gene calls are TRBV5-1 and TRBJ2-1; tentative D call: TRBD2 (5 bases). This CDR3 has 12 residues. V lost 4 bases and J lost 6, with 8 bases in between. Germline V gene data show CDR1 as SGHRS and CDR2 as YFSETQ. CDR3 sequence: CASSLGLNEQFF. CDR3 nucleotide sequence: TGCGCCAGCAGCCTCGGACTCAATGAGCAGTTCTTC. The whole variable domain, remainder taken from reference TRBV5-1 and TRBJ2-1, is KAGVTQTPRYLIKTRGQQVTLSCSPISGHRSVSWYQQTPGQGLQFLFEYFSETQRNKGNFPGRFSGRQFSNSRSEMNVSTLELGDSALYLCASSLGLNEQFFGPGTRLTVL.

The CDR3 region has the DNA TGTGCCAGCAGCGGAGGGACTGGCCCCCAAGAGACCCAGTACTTC. Translation: CASSGGTGPQETQYF. The V gene is TRBV25-1, the J gene TRBJ2-5; weak D call: TRBD2 (6 bases). The CDR3 loop spans 15 amino acids. CDR1 and CDR2 from the germline V gene are MGHDK and SYGVNS. V was trimmed by 6 bases and J by 1 base, leaving 15 bases between them.

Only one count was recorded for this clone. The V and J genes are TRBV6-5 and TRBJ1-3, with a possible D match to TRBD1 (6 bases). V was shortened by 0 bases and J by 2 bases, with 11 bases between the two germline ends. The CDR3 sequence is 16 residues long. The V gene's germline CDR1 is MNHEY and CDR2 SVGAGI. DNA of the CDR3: TGTGCCAGCAGTTACTCCACTACAGGGCCTGGAAACACCATATATTTT. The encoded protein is CASSYSTTGPGNTIYF.

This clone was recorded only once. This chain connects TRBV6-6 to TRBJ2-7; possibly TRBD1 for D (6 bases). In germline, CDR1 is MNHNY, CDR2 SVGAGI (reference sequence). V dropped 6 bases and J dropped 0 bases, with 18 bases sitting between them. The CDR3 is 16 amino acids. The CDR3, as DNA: TGTGCCAGCAGACCCGACAGGCTGGGGATCTCCTACGAGCAGTACTTC. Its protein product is CASRPDRLGISYEQYF.

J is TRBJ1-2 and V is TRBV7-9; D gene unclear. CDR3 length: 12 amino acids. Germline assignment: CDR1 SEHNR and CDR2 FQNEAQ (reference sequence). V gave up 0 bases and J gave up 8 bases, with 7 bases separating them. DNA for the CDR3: TGTGCCAGCAGCTTAGCGGAGGACGGCTACACCTTC. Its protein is CASSLAEDGYTF.

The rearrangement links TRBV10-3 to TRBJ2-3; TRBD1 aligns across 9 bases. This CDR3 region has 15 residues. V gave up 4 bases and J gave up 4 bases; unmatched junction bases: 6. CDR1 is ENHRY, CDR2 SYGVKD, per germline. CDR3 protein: CAISGGTGRADTQYF. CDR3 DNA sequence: TGTGCCATCAGTGGTGGGACAGGGAGGGCAGATACGCAGTATTTT.

CDR3 DNA sequence: TGTGCCTGGAAAGATGACAGTCGTGCTTTCTTT. This gives the protein CAWKDDSRAFF. The chain uses TRBV30 and TRBJ1-1; a possible D gene is TRBD1 (5 bases). Trimming took 4 bases from V and 11 from J, leaving 14 bases between them. The germline V gene has CDR1 GTSNPN and CDR2 SVGIG (reference sequence). This CDR3 comprises 11 residues.

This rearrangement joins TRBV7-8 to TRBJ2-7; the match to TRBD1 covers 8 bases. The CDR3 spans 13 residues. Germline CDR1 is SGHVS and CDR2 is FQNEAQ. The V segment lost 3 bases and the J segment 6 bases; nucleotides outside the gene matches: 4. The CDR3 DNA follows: TGTGCCAGCAGCTTGAGACAGGGGAGCGAGCAGTACTTC. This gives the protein CASSLRQGSEQYF.

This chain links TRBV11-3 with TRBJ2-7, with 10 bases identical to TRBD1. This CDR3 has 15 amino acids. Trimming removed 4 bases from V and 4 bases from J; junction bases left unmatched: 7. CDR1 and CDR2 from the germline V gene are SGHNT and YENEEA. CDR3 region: CASSSAGTGEYEQYF. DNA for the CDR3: TGTGCCAGCAGCTCCGCCGGGACAGGGGAGTACGAGCAGTACTTC. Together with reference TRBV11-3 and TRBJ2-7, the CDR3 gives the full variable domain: EAGVVQSPRYKIIEKKQPVAFWCNPISGHNTLYWYLQNLGQGPELLIRYENEEAVDDSQLPKDRFSAERLKGVDSTLKIQPAELGDSAVYLCASSSAGTGEYEQYFGPGTRLTVT.

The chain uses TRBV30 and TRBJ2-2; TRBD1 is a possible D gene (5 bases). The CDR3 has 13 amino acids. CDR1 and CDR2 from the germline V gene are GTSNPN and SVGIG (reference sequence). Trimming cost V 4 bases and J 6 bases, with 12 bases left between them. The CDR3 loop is CAWKDSSAGELFF. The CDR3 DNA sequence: TGTGCCTGGAAAGACAGTTCGGCCGGGGAGCTGTTTTTT.

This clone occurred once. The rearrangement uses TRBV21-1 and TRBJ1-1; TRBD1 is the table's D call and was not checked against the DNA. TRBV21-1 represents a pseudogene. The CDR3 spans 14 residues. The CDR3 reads CASYRTGGYTEAFF. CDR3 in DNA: TGTGCCAGCTACCGGACAGGGGGCTACACTGAAGCTTTCTTT.

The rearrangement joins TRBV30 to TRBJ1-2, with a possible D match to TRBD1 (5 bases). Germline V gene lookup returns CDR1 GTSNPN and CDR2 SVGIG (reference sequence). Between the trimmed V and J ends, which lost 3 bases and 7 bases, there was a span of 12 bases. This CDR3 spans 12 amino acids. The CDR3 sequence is CAWSQPQGGYTF. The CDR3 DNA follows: TGTGCCTGGAGCCAGCCCCAGGGTGGCTACACCTTC.

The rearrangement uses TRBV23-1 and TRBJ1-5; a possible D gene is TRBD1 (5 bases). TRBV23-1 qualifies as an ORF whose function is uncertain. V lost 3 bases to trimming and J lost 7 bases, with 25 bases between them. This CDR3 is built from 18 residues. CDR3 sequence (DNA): TGCGCCAGCAGTCAGGGGGGGGTTCGAGGGTTAAATGACCAGCCCCAGCATTTT. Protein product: CASSQGGVRGLNDQPQHF.

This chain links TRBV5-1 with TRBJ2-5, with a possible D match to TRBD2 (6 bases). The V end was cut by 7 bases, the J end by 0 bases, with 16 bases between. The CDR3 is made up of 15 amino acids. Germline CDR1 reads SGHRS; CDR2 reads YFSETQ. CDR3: CASRILPGDQETQYF. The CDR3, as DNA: TGCGCCAGCCGGATCCTACCGGGGGACCAAGAGACCCAGTACTTC.

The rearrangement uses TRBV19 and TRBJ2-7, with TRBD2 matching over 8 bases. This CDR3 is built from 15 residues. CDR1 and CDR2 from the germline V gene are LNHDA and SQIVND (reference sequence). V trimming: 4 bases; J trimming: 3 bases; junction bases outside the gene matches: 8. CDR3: CASSTSGGGLYEQYF. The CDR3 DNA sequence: TGTGCCAGTAGTACCAGCGGGGGTGGACTCTACGAGCAGTACTTC.

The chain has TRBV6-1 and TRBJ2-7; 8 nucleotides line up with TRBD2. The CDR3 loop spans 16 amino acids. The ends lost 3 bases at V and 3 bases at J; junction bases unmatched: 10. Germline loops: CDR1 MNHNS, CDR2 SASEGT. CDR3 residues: CASSDPSGRGDYEQYF. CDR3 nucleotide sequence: TGTGCCAGCAGTGACCCCTCAGGGCGGGGGGACTACGAGCAGTACTTC.

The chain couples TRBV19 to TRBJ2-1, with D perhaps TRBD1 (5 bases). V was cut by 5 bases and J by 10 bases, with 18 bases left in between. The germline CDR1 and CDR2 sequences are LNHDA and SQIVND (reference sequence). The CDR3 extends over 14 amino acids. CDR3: CASSPTPTVGEQFF. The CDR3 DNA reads TGTGCCAGTAGTCCGACCCCGACAGTGGGCGAGCAGTTCTTC.

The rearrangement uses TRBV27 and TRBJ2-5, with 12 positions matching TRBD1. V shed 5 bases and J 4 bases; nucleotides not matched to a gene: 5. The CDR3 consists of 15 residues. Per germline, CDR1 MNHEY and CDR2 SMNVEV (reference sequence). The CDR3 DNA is TGTGCCAGCAGTCCCGGGACAGGGGGCGGAGAGACCCAGTACTTC. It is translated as CASSPGTGGGETQYF.

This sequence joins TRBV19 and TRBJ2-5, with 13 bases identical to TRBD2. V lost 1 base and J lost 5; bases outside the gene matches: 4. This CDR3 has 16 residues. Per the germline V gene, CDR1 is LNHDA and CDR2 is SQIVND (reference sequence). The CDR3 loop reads CASSIAGLAGEETQYF. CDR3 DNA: TGTGCCAGTAGTATAGCAGGACTAGCGGGGGAGGAGACCCAGTACTTC.

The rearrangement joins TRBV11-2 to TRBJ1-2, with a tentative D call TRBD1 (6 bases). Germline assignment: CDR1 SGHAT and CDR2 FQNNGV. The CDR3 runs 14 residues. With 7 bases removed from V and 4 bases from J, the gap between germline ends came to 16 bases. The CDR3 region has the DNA TGTGCCAGCAAGGGGGGGCAGGCTCTCTATGGCTACACCTTC. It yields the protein CASKGGQALYGYTF.

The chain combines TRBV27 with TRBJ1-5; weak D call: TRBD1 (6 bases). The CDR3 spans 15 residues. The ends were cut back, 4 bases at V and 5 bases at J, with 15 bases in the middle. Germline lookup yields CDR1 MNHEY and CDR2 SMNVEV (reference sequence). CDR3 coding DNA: TGTGCCAGCAGTTCCCTCCACAGGGTGGATCAGCCCCAGCATTTT. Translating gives CASSSLHRVDQPQHF.